This T cell receptor (beta chain) was retrieved from a study of shared clonotypes between healthy human individuals. The table came from immunoSEQ multiplex PCR; TCRdb's copy has only in-frame clones and leaves some out. The sample holds about 2,100,000 clones, about 92% seen once. General study findings and limits: Among donors, clonotype sharing was expected to be affected by sequencing depth. A handful of donors shared 4.5% to 6.5% of their naive CD4 clonotypes.

Naive CD8 cells were CD45RO-negative, positively selected for CCR7, excluding terminally differentiated effector memory CD45RA+ cells. V lost 0 bases, J lost 8 bases, and 14 bases lay in between. The CDR3 contains 15 residues. Per germline, CDR1 SGHAT and CDR2 FQDESV (reference sequence). A word on this clone: Its target is not known.

The rearrangement uses TRBV11-1 and TRBJ2-1, with D unresolved. Sequenced: naive CD8+ T cells from PBMCs. The clonotype originates from a man aged 18 to 29 in good health. Some clones in this sample may be carry-over from other donors' samples. Here the CDR3 reads CASSLARKGSHEQFF. The DNA of the CDR3 is TGTGCCAGCAGCTTAGCGAGGAAGGGCTCACATGAGCAGTTCTTC.